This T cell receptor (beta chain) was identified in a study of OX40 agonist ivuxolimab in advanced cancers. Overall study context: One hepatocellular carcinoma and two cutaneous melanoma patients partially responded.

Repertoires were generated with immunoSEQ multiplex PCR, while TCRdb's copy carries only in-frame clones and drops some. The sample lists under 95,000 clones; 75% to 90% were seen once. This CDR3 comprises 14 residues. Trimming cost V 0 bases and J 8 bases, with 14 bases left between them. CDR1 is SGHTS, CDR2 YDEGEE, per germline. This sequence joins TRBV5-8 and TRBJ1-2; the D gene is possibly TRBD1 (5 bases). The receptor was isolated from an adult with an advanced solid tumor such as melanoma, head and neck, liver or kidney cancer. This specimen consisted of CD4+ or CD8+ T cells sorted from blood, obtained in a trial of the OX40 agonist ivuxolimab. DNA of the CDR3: TGTGCCAGCAGCTTGGAAGGGGATGCGGGGGGCTACACCTTC. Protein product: CASSLEGDAGGYTF.